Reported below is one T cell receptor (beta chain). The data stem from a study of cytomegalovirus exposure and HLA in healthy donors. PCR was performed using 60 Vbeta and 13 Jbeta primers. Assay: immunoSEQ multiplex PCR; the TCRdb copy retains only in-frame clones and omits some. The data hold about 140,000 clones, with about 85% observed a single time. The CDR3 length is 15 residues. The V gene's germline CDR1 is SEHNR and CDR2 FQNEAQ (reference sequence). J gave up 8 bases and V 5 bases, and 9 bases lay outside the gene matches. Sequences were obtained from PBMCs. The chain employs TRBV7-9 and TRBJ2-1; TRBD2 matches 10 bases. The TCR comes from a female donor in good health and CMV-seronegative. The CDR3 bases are TGTGCCAGCAGCAATAGCGGGGGGTTTAAGGATGAGCAGTTCTTC. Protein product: CASSNSGGFKDEQFF.